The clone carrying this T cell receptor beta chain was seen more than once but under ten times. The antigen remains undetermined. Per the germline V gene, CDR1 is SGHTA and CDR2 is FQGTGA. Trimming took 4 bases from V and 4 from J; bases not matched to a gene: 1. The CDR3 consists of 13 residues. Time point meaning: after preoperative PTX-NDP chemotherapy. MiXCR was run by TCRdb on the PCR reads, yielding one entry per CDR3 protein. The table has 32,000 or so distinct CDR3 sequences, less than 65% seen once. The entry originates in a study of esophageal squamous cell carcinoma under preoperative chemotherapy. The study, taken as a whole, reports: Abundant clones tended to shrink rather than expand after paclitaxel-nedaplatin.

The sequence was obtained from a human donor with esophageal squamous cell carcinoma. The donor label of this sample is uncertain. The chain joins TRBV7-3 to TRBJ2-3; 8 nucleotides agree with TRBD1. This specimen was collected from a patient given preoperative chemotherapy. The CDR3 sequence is CASSSQGADTQYF. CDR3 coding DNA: TGTGCCAGCAGCTCACAGGGGGCAGATACGCAGTATTTT.